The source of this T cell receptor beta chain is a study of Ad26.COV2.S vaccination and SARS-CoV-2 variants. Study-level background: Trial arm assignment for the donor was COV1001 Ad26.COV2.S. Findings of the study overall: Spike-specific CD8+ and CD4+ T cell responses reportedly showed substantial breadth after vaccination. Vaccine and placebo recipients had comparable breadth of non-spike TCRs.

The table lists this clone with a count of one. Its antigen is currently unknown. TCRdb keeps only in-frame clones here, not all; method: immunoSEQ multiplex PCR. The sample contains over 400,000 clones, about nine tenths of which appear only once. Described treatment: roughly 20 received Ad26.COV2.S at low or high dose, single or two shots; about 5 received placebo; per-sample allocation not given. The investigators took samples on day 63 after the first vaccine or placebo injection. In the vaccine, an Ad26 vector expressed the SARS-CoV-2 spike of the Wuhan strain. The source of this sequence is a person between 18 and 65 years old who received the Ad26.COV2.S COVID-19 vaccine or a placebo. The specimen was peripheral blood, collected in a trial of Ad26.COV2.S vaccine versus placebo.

The CDR3 nucleotides read TGCAGCGTTGTTTTGGCAGGTCACTATGGCTACACCTTC. Translating it yields CSVVLAGHYGYTF. The genes are TRBV29-1 and TRBJ1-2, with no clear D. Per germline, CDR1 SQVTM and CDR2 ANQGSEA. V was trimmed by 4 bases and J by 3 bases, leaving 12 bases between them. The CDR3 is made up of 13 amino acids.